Following are 27 T cell receptor beta chains from one sample sequenced in a study of T cells in women clearing cervical HPV infection. Generated by immunoSEQ multiplex PCR, the TCRdb table keeps only in-frame clones and is missing some. The sample totals approximately 16,000 clones. Sequences were obtained from blood buffy coat. The source is a woman aged 18 to 75 with a cervical HPV16 infection that either progressed to CIN3+ or cleared (not recorded which).

The CDR3 loop is CASSLVGTGGRGYTF. The covered CDR3 bases are TGTGCCAGCAGCTTAGTCGGGACAGGGGGCCGTGGC. The chain links TRBV7-2 to TRBJ1-2; 12 bases fit TRBD1. Read coverage stops 3 residues before the CDR3 terminus; the germline J gene supplies the remainder. The CDR3 is 15 residues long. The V segment lost 1 base and the J segment 7 bases; nucleotides outside the gene matches: 4. CDR1 and CDR2 (germline): SGHTA, FQGNSA.

With respect to this clone: The read is 3 residues too short to cover the CDR3 end, so that end is filled in from the germline J gene. This sequence joins TRBV5-1 and TRBJ2-5, with D possibly being TRBD1 (5 bases). The germline V and J ends were trimmed by 4 bases and 0 bases, with 7 bases remaining between them. This CDR3 is built from 13 residues. Germline lookup yields CDR1 SGHRS and CDR2 YFSETQ. The sequenced CDR3 bases are TGCGCCAGCAGCCTCAGGGACCAAGAGACC. It translates to CASSLRDQET. The whole CDR3 reads CASSLRDQETQYF.

As to this clone: The observed sequence ends 3 residues before the CDR3 terminus, with the missing tail filled in from the germline J gene. This rearrangement joins TRBV20-1 to TRBJ2-1; TRBD2 is a possible D gene (6 bases). Trimming cost V 6 bases and J 2 bases, with 17 bases left between them. Germline lookup yields CDR1 DFQATT and CDR2 SNEGSKA (reference sequence). The CDR3 extends over 15 amino acids. The CDR3 DNA, read in part, is TGCAGTGCCACCTCCGGGACTGAAGCCTACAATGAG. It translates to CSATSGTEAYNE. The whole CDR3 region reads CSATSGTEAYNEQFF.

Comments on this clone: The sequence runs out 3 residues before the end of the CDR3; the remainder is reconstructed from the germline J gene. The genes are TRBV6-2 or TRBV6-3 and TRBJ1-2; 7 positions match TRBD1. The CDR3 spans 14 residues. CDR1 MNHEY and CDR2 SVGEGT come from the germline V gene. The V and J ends lost 5 bases and 7 bases, in that order; junction bases with no gene match: 10. Partial CDR3 DNA: TGTGCCAGCAGTCGGGACAGTGCCCCGGGTGGC. Translation: CASSRDSAPGG. From start to end, the CDR3 is CASSRDSAPGGYTF.

Notes on this clone: The missing CDR3 end, 3 residues past where the read stops, is filled in from the germline J gene. The chain couples TRBV7-6 to TRBJ2-3; a weak D match, TRBD1 (5 bases). Germline lookup yields CDR1 SGHVS and CDR2 FNYEAQ. CDR3 length: 13 amino acids. The CDR3 spells CATKDILGSAQYF. The covered CDR3 bases are TGTGCCACCAAGGACATTTTAGGTTCGGCG.

Comment on this clone: With the read ending 3 residues before the CDR3 end, the germline J gene is used to fill in that end. This rearrangement joins TRBV7-3 to TRBJ2-6; D is possibly TRBD2 (6 bases). This CDR3 spans 16 amino acids. From germline, CDR1 is SGHTA and CDR2 FQGTGA. The germline V and J ends were trimmed by 1 base and 3 bases, with 10 bases remaining between them. The CDR3: CASSLRWGDGANVLTF. The sequenced CDR3 bases are TGTGCCAGCAGCTTAAGGTGGGGGGATGGGGCCAACGTC.

On this clone itself: Read coverage stops 3 residues before the CDR3 terminus; the germline J gene supplies the remainder. The chain recombines TRBV5-6 with TRBJ2-1, with 7 positions matching TRBD1. Germline V gene data show CDR1 as SGHDT and CDR2 as YYEEEE. Trimming at V came to 4 bases and at J to 3 bases, leaving 4 bases not matched to a gene. The CDR3 extends over 14 amino acids. CDR3 DNA (partial): TGTGCCAGCAGCCCGGGGACAGTCTACAATGAG. This sequence encodes CASSPGTVYNE. The full CDR3 sequence reads CASSPGTVYNEQFF.

As regards this clone: The read halts 3 residues ahead of the CDR3 end, with the missing end drawn from the germline J gene. The rearrangement uses TRBV5-1 and TRBJ1-6; D is undetermined. Trimming cost V 4 bases and J 7 bases, with 12 bases left between them. The CDR3 length is 14 residues. Germline V lookup: CDR1 SGHRS, CDR2 YFSETQ. This CDR3 is CASSQAGNNSPLHF. The CDR3 bases that were read are TGCGCCAGCAGCCAGGCAGGAAACAATTCACCC.

A word on this clone: One junction end does not reproduce the germline sequence, and a read error may be involved. The missing CDR3 end, 3 residues past where the read stops, is filled in from the germline J gene. The chain joins TRBV23-1 to TRBJ2-7; tentatively, D is TRBD1 (6 bases). TRBV23-1 is reported as an ORF; its role is uncertain. This CDR3 region has 14 residues. Incomplete CDR3 DNA: TGCCCCAGCAGCCGCCACAGGGAGAACTACGAG. Amino acids: CPSSRHRENYE. The whole CDR3 is CPSSRHRENYEQYF.

Notes on this clone: The read comes to an end 3 residues before the CDR3 does, leaving the germline J gene to fill in the end. This chain connects TRBV5-6 to TRBJ2-5; maybe TRBD1 (5 bases). The CDR3 covers 15 residues. V lost 4 bases and J lost 5, with 18 bases in between. CDR1 SGHDT and CDR2 YYEEEE come from the germline V gene. CDR3 in amino acids: CASSQAGPLGETQYF. The part of the CDR3 DNA that was read is TGTGCCAGCAGCCAGGCAGGGCCCCTAGGGGAGACC.

A note on this clone: The sequenced fragment ends 3 residues before the CDR3 boundary, so the rest is inferred from the germline J gene. This rearrangement joins TRBV2 to TRBJ2-7; no clear D. Trimming took off 6 bases at V and 0 bases at J, with 18 bases between the two ends. Germline CDR1 SNHLY, CDR2 FYNNEI. The CDR3 spans 16 residues. This chain's CDR3 is CASRERSTAVSYEQYF. The sequenced part of the CDR3 DNA is TGTGCCAGCAGAGAAAGATCTACAGCCGTCTCCTACGAG.

Remarks on this clone: The CDR3 goes on 3 residues after the read ends, and that part is filled in from the germline J gene. The chain uses TRBV10-1 and TRBJ2-3; the D gene is possibly TRBD1 (5 bases). The CDR3 extends over 13 amino acids. Germline assignment: CDR1 WNHNN and CDR2 SYGVQD (reference sequence). V was trimmed by 8 bases and J by 5 bases, leaving 14 bases between them. CDR3 amino acids: CASQGLRGDTQYF. Incomplete CDR3 DNA: TGCGCCAGCCAGGGCCTCCGAGGAGATACG.

As regards this clone: The read finishes 3 residues shy of the CDR3 end, and the germline J gene is used to complete it. Other DNA sequences in the sample encode the same CDR3. The chain uses TRBV2 and TRBJ1-1, with no clear D. Per germline, CDR1 SNHLY and CDR2 FYNNEI. Trimming shortened V by 3 bases and J by 1 base, and 6 bases separated the two germline ends. This CDR3 is 13 amino acids long. The part of the CDR3 DNA that was read is TGTGCCAGCAGTGAGAGACAGAACACTGAA. Translating gives CASSERQNTE. The full-length CDR3 reads as CASSERQNTEAFF.

As regards this clone: The DNA ends 3 residues before the CDR3 does, and the rest of the CDR3 is filled in from the germline J gene. The chain couples TRBV18 to TRBJ2-2, with TRBD1 matching over 7 bases. Germline loops: CDR1 KGHSH, CDR2 LQKENI. Trimming cost V 3 bases and J 4 bases; bases outside gene matches: 8. The CDR3 consists of 16 residues. Here the CDR3 reads CASSPPTGWSTGELFF. The sequenced part of the CDR3 DNA is TGTGCCAGCTCACCCCCGACAGGGTGGTCCACCGGGGAG.

Points on this clone: The read ends 3 residues before the CDR3 terminus; that terminus is restored from the germline J gene. V and J are TRBV7-2 and TRBJ2-7; D is unclear. Trimming cost V 4 bases and J 0 bases, with 10 bases left between them. Germline CDR1 reads SGHTA; CDR2 reads FQGNSA. This CDR3 has 14 residues. The sequenced CDR3 bases are TGTGCCAGCAGCTCCAATCCTAGCTCCTACGAG. This encodes CASSSNPSSYE. The full-length CDR3 reads as CASSSNPSSYEQYF. The variable domain in full, with the rest retrieved from reference TRBV7-2 and TRBJ2-7, is GAGVSQSPSNKVTEKGKDVELRCDPISGHTALYWYRQSLGQGLEFLIYFQGNSAPDKSGLPSDRFSAERTGGSVSTLTIQRTQQEDSAVYLCASSSNPSSYEQYFGPGTRLTVT.

Note on this clone: The missing CDR3 end, 3 residues past where the read stops, is filled in from the germline J gene. The chain employs TRBV7-9 and TRBJ1-6, with D perhaps matching TRBD1 (5 bases). The CDR3 contains 12 residues. V gave up 8 bases and J gave up 7 bases, with 9 bases separating them. Germline CDR1 SEHNR, CDR2 FQNEAQ (reference sequence). The CDR3 reads CASRGGNSPLHF. The sequenced CDR3 bases are TGTGCCAGCCGTGGGGGGAATTCACCC.

According to its frequency, this clone is medium-sized. The CDR3 is cut off 3 residues early in the read; its end comes from the germline J gene. V gene TRBV7-2 combines with J gene TRBJ1-4; D is possibly TRBD1 (5 bases). The CDR3 loop spans 15 amino acids. CDR1 SGHTA and CDR2 FQGNSA come from the germline V gene. Trimming shortened V by 0 bases and J by 8 bases, and 13 bases separated the two germline ends. The covered CDR3 bases are TGTGCCAGCAGCTTAGCGGGGGGAGTGGAAGAAAAA. This encodes CASSLAGGVEEK. Given in full, the CDR3 is CASSLAGGVEEKLFF.

As for this clone: The CDR3 end falls 3 residues outside the read, so it is completed with the germline J gene. The chain has TRBV5-5 and TRBJ1-2; 7 bases fit TRBD1. In germline, CDR1 is SGHKS, CDR2 YYEKEE (reference sequence). The CDR3 runs to 13 residues. The ends lost 2 bases at V and 2 bases at J; junction bases unmatched: 0. The CDR3 is CASSLQGNYGYTF. The sequenced part of the CDR3 DNA is TGTGCCAGCAGCTTACAGGGGAACTATGGC.

Worth noting for this clone: The CDR3 is cut off 3 residues early in the read; its end comes from the germline J gene. The gene calls are TRBV29-1 and TRBJ1-2; 7 nucleotides line up with TRBD1. CDR1 and CDR2 from the germline V gene are SQVTM and ANQGSEA. The CDR3 spans 13 residues. The trim removed 2 bases at V and 5 bases at J, leaving 5 bases unmatched. The part of the CDR3 DNA that was read is TGCAGCGTTGAAAGGGGACAGAATTATGGC. Translation gives CSVERGQNYG. The full CDR3 protein reads CSVERGQNYGYTF.

Comments on this clone: The read is 3 residues too short to cover the CDR3 end, so that end is filled in from the germline J gene. This sequence joins TRBV28 and TRBJ1-5; 10 bases fit TRBD1. The CDR3 has 14 amino acids. The V segment lost 6 bases and the J segment 6 bases; nucleotides outside the gene matches: 5. CDR1 is MDHEN, CDR2 SYDVKM, per germline. The CDR3 loop reads CASSLTGGGQPQHF. The CDR3 DNA, read in part, is TGTGCCAGCAGCCTGACAGGGGGCGGTCAGCCC. The full variable domain, its missing parts supplied by reference TRBV28 and TRBJ1-5, is DVKVTQSSRYLVKRTGEKVFLECVQDMDHENMFWYRQDPGLGLRLIYFSYDVKMKEKGDIPEGYSVSREKKERFSLILESASTNQTSMYLCASSLTGGGQPQHFGDGTRLSIL.

The sequenced CDR3 bases are TGTGCCAGCAGTGAACATCTTGCAGGTTCAGATTATGGC. Its translation is CASSEHLAGSDYG. The full CDR3 sequence reads CASSEHLAGSDYGYTF. The chain joins TRBV6-1 to TRBJ1-2; no clear D. From the germline J gene comes the end of the CDR3, since the read stops 3 residues before it. V was cut by 2 bases and J by 5 bases, with 18 bases left in between. Germline CDR1 is MNHNS and CDR2 is SASEGT. The CDR3 contains 16 residues.

Comment on this clone: The read falls 3 residues short of the CDR3 end, and the missing part is taken from the germline J gene. V usage is TRBV10-3 and J usage is TRBJ2-1, with D unresolved. V gave up 8 bases and J gave up 5 bases, with 10 bases separating them. Germline V lookup: CDR1 ENHRY, CDR2 SYGVKD. The CDR3 loop spans 12 amino acids. The CDR3 DNA, read in part, is TGTGCCATCTCAGAAAGAGACAATGAG. This codes for CAISERDNE. The whole CDR3 sequence reads CAISERDNEQFF.

With regard to this clone: The CDR3 goes on 3 residues after the read ends, and that part is filled in from the germline J gene. The chain joins TRBV2 to TRBJ1-5; D unclear. Per the germline V gene, CDR1 is SNHLY and CDR2 is FYNNEI. The CDR3 has 15 amino acids. The germline V and J ends were trimmed by 7 bases and 0 bases, with 13 bases remaining between them. CDR3 sequence reads: CASTLSAVSNQPQHF. The DNA read from the CDR3 is TGTGCCAGCACCTTGTCCGCGGTTAGCAATCAGCCC.

Remarks on this clone: With the read ending 3 residues before the CDR3 end, the germline J gene is used to fill in that end. J is TRBJ1-2 and V is TRBV18, with 9 bases lining up with TRBD1. CDR3 size: 15 residues. The V segment lost 1 base and the J segment 1 base; nucleotides outside the gene matches: 1. Germline V gene lookup returns CDR1 KGHSH and CDR2 LQKENI. CDR3 residues: CASSPRTGDNYGYTF. The part of the CDR3 DNA that was read is TGTGCCAGCTCACCACGGACAGGGGATAACTATGGC.

Details on this clone: Read sequence stops 3 residues before the CDR3 end, and the germline J gene provides the missing end. J is TRBJ2-5 and V is TRBV20-1; 8 nucleotides match TRBD1. CDR3 length: 14 residues. The trim removed 5 bases at V and 2 bases at J, leaving 7 bases unmatched. Per germline, CDR1 DFQATT and CDR2 SNEGSKA (reference sequence). CDR3 DNA, as far as it was read: TGCAGTGCTCCAGGACAGGGATTACAAGAGACC. Its translation is CSAPGQGLQET. The whole CDR3 sequence is CSAPGQGLQETQYF.

A remark on this clone: The read ends 3 residues before the CDR3 terminus; that terminus is restored from the germline J gene. The chain couples TRBV2 to TRBJ2-2; a weak D match, TRBD1 (5 bases). From germline, CDR1 is SNHLY and CDR2 FYNNEI. The CDR3 totals 15 residues. V lost 3 bases, J lost 0 bases, and 8 bases lay in between. CDR3 sequence reads: CASSDWTTNTGELFF. The part of the CDR3 DNA that was read is TGTGCCAGCAGTGATTGGACAACGAACACCGGGGAG.

Note on this clone: Read coverage stops 3 residues before the CDR3 terminus; the germline J gene supplies the remainder. The chain uses TRBV9 and TRBJ1-2; 8 bases are shared with TRBD1. CDR3 length: 15 amino acids. Germline values: CDR1 SGDLS, CDR2 YYNGEE. The V and J ends lost 6 bases and 3 bases, in that order; junction bases with no gene match: 10. The CDR3 spells CASTPVDRDYYGYTF. The CDR3 bases that were read are TGTGCCAGCACCCCAGTGGACAGGGATTACTATGGC. Looking up the rest from reference TRBV9 and TRBJ1-2 gives the full variable domain: DSGVTQTPKHLITATGQRVTLRCSPRSGDLSVYWYQQSLDQGLQFLIQYYNGEERAKGNILERFSAQQFPDLHSELNLSSLELGDSALYFCASTPVDRDYYGYTFGSGTRLTVV.